Listed below are T cell receptor beta chains from one sample, sequenced in a study of cytomegalovirus exposure and HLA in healthy donors. Only in-frame clones appear in the TCRdb table, and some are missing; sequencing was by immunoSEQ multiplex PCR. The sample holds fewer than 250,000 clones, about 81% seen once. Sample: PBMCs. The receptors shown here come from a middle-aged man in good health and CMV-seropositive. CDR3s include the opening cysteine and the closing phenylalanine or tryptophan. Fields, in order: CDR3 DNA, CDR3 protein, V gene, D gene, J gene, clone size. D genes are given only for firm matches. Clone size, where shown, is once, few, many, or a class for clones that have expanded.

TGCGCCAGCAGCTCCTACAGGGGGCAAGGCGGGGAGCTGTTTTTT	CASSSYRGQGGELFF	TRBV5-1	TRBD1	TRBJ2-2	-
TGTGCCTGTAGGACTAGCGGGAGGGAAATCACCGGGGAGCTGTTTTTT	CACRTSGREITGELFF	TRBV30	TRBD2	TRBJ2-2	-
TGTGCCAGCAGTCCACCTCAGGGGCGAGGGGAAAAACTGTTTTTT	CASSPPQGRGEKLFF	TRBV6-6	-	TRBJ1-4	few
TGCGCCAGCAGCCAAGTCGTACTAGCGGGAGTTGGAACCAATGAGCAGTTCTTC	CASSQVVLAGVGTNEQFF	TRBV4-1	TRBD2	TRBJ2-1	-
TGTGCCAGCAGCTTACTAGCGGGAGGCAACGGGGAGCTGTTTTTT	CASSLLAGGNGELFF	TRBV7-9	TRBD2	TRBJ2-2	-
TGTGCCAGCAGCAGAGGGACTAGCGGCAATGAGCAGTTCTTC	CASSRGTSGNEQFF	TRBV9	TRBD2	TRBJ2-1	-
TGTGCCAGCAGCTTTGTACAGGGGTTCGCTGAAGCTTTCTTT	CASSFVQGFAEAFF	TRBV7-2	TRBD1	TRBJ1-1	-
TGTGCCAGCAGTTACCGAGCTAGCGGATACACAGATACGCAGTATTTT	CASSYRASGYTDTQYF	TRBV6-5	TRBD2	TRBJ2-3	-
TGTGCCAGCACACCTGGGACTAGCGGGACCAATGAGCAGTTCTTC	CASTPGTSGTNEQFF	TRBV6-5	TRBD2	TRBJ2-1	-
TGTGCCAGCAGCTTACAGGGCGAAGGGGGCGAGTTTGCGGAGACCCAGTACTTC	CASSLQGEGGEFAETQYF	TRBV13	TRBD1	TRBJ2-5	-
TGTGCCAGCAGCCCAGGACTAGCGGGAGGGCGGAACACCGGGGAGCTGTTTTTT	CASSPGLAGGRNTGELFF	TRBV11-2	TRBD2	TRBJ2-2	-
TGTGCCACCAGCAGTGCACCCTTGGGGCCTAGTACAGATACGCAGTATTTT	CATSSAPLGPSTDTQYF	TRBV15	-	TRBJ2-3	-
TGTGCCAGCAGTGAAGCGGGACTAAGTTTTGAGCAGTTCTTC	CASSEAGLSFEQFF	TRBV6-1	TRBD2	TRBJ2-1	once
TGTGCCAGCGGACTAGCGGGAGCCTACGAGCAGTACTTC	CASGLAGAYEQYF	TRBV19	TRBD2	TRBJ2-7	-
TGCAGCGTTTCGACAGTGGAGTCCTACGAGCAGTACTTC	CSVSTVESYEQYF	TRBV29-1	-	TRBJ2-7	-
TGTGCCAGCAGTTTTCAGGCGGGGCCCTATGGCTACACCTTC	CASSFQAGPYGYTF	TRBV6-5	-	TRBJ1-2	-
TGTGCCAGCAGCCAAGATCTGGCGGCTGTGGAGACCCAGTACTTC	CASSQDLAAVETQYF	TRBV14	-	TRBJ2-5	-
TGCGCCAGCAGCTCGGAACAGCCGAACACTGAAGCTTTCTTT	CASSSEQPNTEAFF	TRBV5-1	-	TRBJ1-1	few
TGTGCCAGCAGGTCAGGGGTTTATGAAAAACTGTTTTTT	CASRSGVYEKLFF	TRBV28	-	TRBJ1-4	-
TGTGCCAGCAGTTCTGGGGGGACCGGGGAGCTGTTTTTT	CASSSGGTGELFF	TRBV27	-	TRBJ2-2	few
TGCGCCAGCAGCCAAGGACTAGCGGGAACGGGGGGGACCCAGTACTTC	CASSQGLAGTGGTQYF	TRBV5-1	TRBD2	TRBJ2-5	-
TGTGCCAGCAGCCACACAGATTCACCCCTCCACTTT	CASSHTDSPLHF	TRBV7-9	-	TRBJ1-6	-
TGCAGCGTTGAAGAGGCGAGGTGGGATACGCAGTATTTT	CSVEEARWDTQYF	TRBV29-1	-	TRBJ2-3	-
TGCGCCAGCAGCTTAGCTAGCAGGATACAAGAGACCCAGTACTTC	CASSLASRIQETQYF	TRBV5-1	-	TRBJ2-5	-
TGTGCCAGTAGTATAGACCACGGGACAGGCCCTAAAGGCTACACCTTC	CASSIDHGTGPKGYTF	TRBV19	TRBD1	TRBJ1-2	-
TGTGCCAGCAGCACCCAGGGTTCCTACGAGCAGTACTTC	CASSTQGSYEQYF	TRBV7-6	-	TRBJ2-7	-
TGTGCCAGCAGCCGCAGGGGGCTAAACACTGAAGCTTTCTTT	CASSRRGLNTEAFF	TRBV7-8	TRBD1	TRBJ1-1	-
TGTGCCTGGAGTAAGATGCCAGGGAAGGAAAAACTGTTTTTT	CAWSKMPGKEKLFF	TRBV30	-	TRBJ1-4	-
TGTGCCAGCTCACCAGAGGCTAACTCCTACAATGAGCAGTTCTTC	CASSPEANSYNEQFF	TRBV18	-	TRBJ2-1	-
TGTGCCAGCAGTTTAAGGGCAGGGGGTCTGAACACCATATATTTT	CASSLRAGGLNTIYF	TRBV27	TRBD1	TRBJ1-3	-
TGCAGCGTTGGTCTGGGGCCGAACACCGGGGAGCTGTTTTTT	CSVGLGPNTGELFF	TRBV29-1	-	TRBJ2-2	-
TGTGCCATCAGCCGAGGCGGGGGTAGCTCCTACGAGCAGTACTTC	CAISRGGGSSYEQYF	TRBV10-3	TRBD2	TRBJ2-7	-
TGTGCCTGGAAGGAGATAAACATTCAGTACTTC	CAWKEINIQYF	TRBV30	-	TRBJ2-4	-
TGTGCCAGCAGTTCGCCACAGGGGGCCGGGGAGCTGTTTTTT	CASSSPQGAGELFF	TRBV6-5	TRBD1	TRBJ2-2	once
TGTGCCAGCAGCTTCAGGGGGTACACTGAAGCTTTCTTT	CASSFRGYTEAFF	TRBV7-9	TRBD1	TRBJ1-1	once
TGCGCCAGCAGCTTGGCCGGCGGGGCTAGCACAGATACGCAGTATTTT	CASSLAGGASTDTQYF	TRBV5-1	-	TRBJ2-3	-
TGTGCCAGCAGCGCCGACAGGGTGGGCTATGGCTACACCTTC	CASSADRVGYGYTF	TRBV7-9	TRBD1	TRBJ1-2	-
TGCAGCGTTGAACGAGACAGGGGGGATAGCAATCAGCCCCAGCATTTT	CSVERDRGDSNQPQHF	TRBV29-1	TRBD1	TRBJ1-5	once
TGTGCCAGCAGCTTAGTGGCAGCGGGAGCCTTGGGTGAGCAGTTCTTC	CASSLVAAGALGEQFF	TRBV11-2	TRBD2	TRBJ2-1	-
TGTGCCAGCAGCTTAATCACAGGGGGTGCCGGGGAGCTGTTTTTT	CASSLITGGAGELFF	TRBV7-9	TRBD1	TRBJ2-2	few
TGCAGCGTTGAGCCCAGGGTAGGAAACATTCAGTACTTC	CSVEPRVGNIQYF	TRBV29-1	-	TRBJ2-4	-
TGCGCCAGCAGCTTGGCCTCTAGCGATGAGCAGTTCTTC	CASSLASSDEQFF	TRBV5-1	-	TRBJ2-1	-
TGCAGCGGGAGGACTAGCGGCAGATCCGAGCAGTACTTC	CSGRTSGRSEQYF	TRBV29-1	TRBD2	TRBJ2-7	-
TGTGCCAGTAGTATAGATCTATCGGGGAGGGACAATCAGCCCCAGCATTTT	CASSIDLSGRDNQPQHF	TRBV19	-	TRBJ1-5	-
TGTGCCAGCAGCTTAACACCTAGCGGGACCCAGTACTTC	CASSLTPSGTQYF	TRBV7-9	TRBD2	TRBJ2-5	-
TGTGCCAGCAAGAAGAGAGGGGGTAGTGTCGGGGAGCTGTTTTTT	CASKKRGGSVGELFF	TRBV2	-	TRBJ2-2	few
TGTGCCAGCAGTCAGCGACCTAGGGACAGTCGGTACGAGCAGTACTTC	CASSQRPRDSRYEQYF	TRBV11-1	TRBD1	TRBJ2-7	-
TGCGCCAGCAGGGTAGGCGGGAGCTCCTACAATGAGCAGTTCTTC	CASRVGGSSYNEQFF	TRBV5-1	TRBD2	TRBJ2-1	few
TGCGCCAGCAGCTTGGAGGTAGCGGGAGATACGCAGTATTTT	CASSLEVAGDTQYF	TRBV5-1	TRBD2	TRBJ2-3	-
TGTGCCAGCAGCTTAGGGCCGACAGGTTCGGCTGAGCGCTATGGCTACACCTTC	CASSLGPTGSAERYGYTF	TRBV7-3	-	TRBJ1-2	-
TGTGCCAGCAGCTTAGGAGCGGAGGCCTACAATGAGCAGTTCTTC	CASSLGAEAYNEQFF	TRBV7-3	-	TRBJ2-1	-
TGTGCCTGGAGTGTGGGGTCAGGGTGGATCCGAGAGACCCAGTACTTC	CAWSVGSGWIRETQYF	TRBV30	-	TRBJ2-5	-
TGTGCCAGCAGCTTCCGGACAGGGGAAAAGGAAAAACTGTTTTTT	CASSFRTGEKEKLFF	TRBV7-9	TRBD1	TRBJ1-4	-
TGTGCCAGCAGCTTAACAGGGGGATTGGGTACTGAAGCTTTCTTT	CASSLTGGLGTEAFF	TRBV7-2	TRBD1	TRBJ1-1	once
TGTGCCAGCAGCTCAACCGGGACAGGGGCGGGTGAGCAGTTCTTC	CASSSTGTGAGEQFF	TRBV7-9	TRBD1	TRBJ2-1	few